This T cell receptor (beta chain) is drawn from a study of blood T cell repertoires in COVID-19. Study information: Sources were T cells, B-cell-depleted T cells, or PBMCs; the material itself was cDNA or gDNA.

Germline V gene lookup returns CDR1 WNHNN and CDR2 SYGVQD (reference sequence). V lost 5 bases, J lost 1 base, and 16 bases lay in between. The CDR3 runs 16 residues. Libraries were prepared by immunoSEQ multiplex PCR; TCRdb keeps only in-frame clonotypes and omits some of them. This sample has 150,000 to 200,000 clones, with over 80% found just once. The rearrangement links TRBV10-1 to TRBJ2-3; possible D gene TRBD2, 5 bases. The sequencing input was PBMCs or T cells enriched from blood (not recorded which). The clonotype comes from a woman aged 25 to 39 who had been exposed to COVID-19. CDR3 nucleotide sequence: TGCGCCAGCAGTCCCATTCTCACAGCGGGCACAGATACGCAGTATTTT. Translating gives CASSPILTAGTDTQYF.